The T cell receptor beta chain under discussion was sequenced for a study of cytomegalovirus exposure and HLA in healthy donors. The study ran its PCR with 60 Vbeta and 13 Jbeta primers. Per the study methods: Around 11 million of some 80 million unique TCR beta chains were shared, per a later count. Generated by immunoSEQ multiplex PCR, the TCRdb table keeps only in-frame clones and is missing some. The V and J calls and clone size were taken over from that table, and D and trimming were inferred from the DNA. The sample contains about 97,000 clones, over 75% of which appear only once. Germline lookup yields CDR1 SGHRS and CDR2 YFSETQ. The V end lost 3 bases, the J end lost 1 base, and 10 bases lay between the germline ends. CDR3 length equals 14 residues. This clone has more than one count but fewer than ten. Its target is not known. Overall study results and limits: Further analysis, carried out later, found HLA-associated TCR beta chains more clonally expanded than equally common other chains. The authors listed some 150 TCR beta chains as cytomegalovirus-associated.

This chain joins TRBV5-1 and TRBJ1-1, with D tentatively TRBD1 (6 bases). The specimen was PBMCs. The clonotype originates from a man aged 40-50 years in good health and CMV-seropositive. This CDR3 is CASSWDTKNTEAFF. DNA for the CDR3: TGCGCCAGCAGCTGGGACACCAAGAACACTGAAGCTTTCTTT.